The sequence of this T cell receptor beta chain was determined in a study of blood T cell repertoires in COVID-19. CDR3 size: 18 residues. V gave up 7 bases and J gave up 3 bases, with 27 bases separating them. Germline V lookup: CDR1 SGHRS, CDR2 YFSETQ. Some clones are missing from TCRdb's copy, which holds only in-frame ones; the method was immunoSEQ multiplex PCR. The table lists about 190,000 clones, about 87% of them singletons. V usage is TRBV5-1 and J usage is TRBJ2-3; D unresolved. The source material was peripheral blood. The origin of this receptor is a young woman who had recovered from COVID-19. This chain's CDR3 is CASRASEAPLIGTDTQYF. CDR3 nucleotides: TGCGCCAGCCGCGCATCTGAGGCCCCCCTGATAGGTACAGATACGCAGTATTTT.